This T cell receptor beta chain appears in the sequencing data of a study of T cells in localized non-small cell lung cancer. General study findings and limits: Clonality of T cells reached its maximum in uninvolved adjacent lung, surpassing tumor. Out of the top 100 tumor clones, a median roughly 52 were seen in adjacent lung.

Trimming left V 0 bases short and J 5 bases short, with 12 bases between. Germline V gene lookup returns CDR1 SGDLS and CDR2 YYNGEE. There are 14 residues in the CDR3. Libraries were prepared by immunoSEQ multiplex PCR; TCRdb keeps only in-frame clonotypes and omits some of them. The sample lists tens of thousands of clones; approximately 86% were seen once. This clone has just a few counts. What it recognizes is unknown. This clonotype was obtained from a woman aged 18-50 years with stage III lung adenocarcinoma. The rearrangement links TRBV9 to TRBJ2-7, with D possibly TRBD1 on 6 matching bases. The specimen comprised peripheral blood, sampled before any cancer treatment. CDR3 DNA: TGTGCCAGCAGCGTAGAGGGTAACAGGGACGAGCAGTACTTC. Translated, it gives CASSVEGNRDEQYF.